The clone carrying this TCR beta chain was recorded only once. The data are from a study of T-cell reconstitution after alpha-beta-depleted transplantation in children. CDR1 LGHDT and CDR2 YNNKEL come from the germline V gene (reference sequence). There are 17 residues in the CDR3. Between the trimmed V and J ends, which lost 1 base and 0 bases, there was a span of 15 bases. Molecular barcoding with unique molecular identifiers was used for the TCRbeta library. In TCRdb, the PCR reads were re-called with MiXCR into one record per CDR3 protein. This sample has more than 450,000 distinct CDR3 sequences, with approximately 16% found just once.

The sample here was PBMCs from the stem cell graft donor, taken from the stem cell graft. This clonotype was obtained from a human donor who donated a stem cell graft to a child with acute lymphoblastic leukemia. V gene TRBV3-1 combines with J gene TRBJ1-1, with D perhaps TRBD1 (6 bases). The CDR3 DNA follows: TGTGCCAGCAGCCAAGGGGCTGTGGGGGCCTTGAACACTGAAGCTTTCTTT. Translating gives CASSQGAVGALNTEAFF. Full variable domain (remainder filled in from reference TRBV3-1 and TRBJ1-1): DTAVSQTPKYLVTQMGNDKSIKCEQNLGHDTMYWYKQDSKKFLKIMFSYNNKELIINETVPNRFSPKSPDKAHLNLHINSLELGDSAVYFCASSQGAVGALNTEAFFGQGTRLTVV.